One sample yielded the 21 T cell receptor beta chains listed below, sequenced in a study of T-cell memory formation after mild COVID-19. TCRdb reprocessed the 5' RACE reads with MiXCR, giving one entry per CDR3 protein. The data hold about 430,000 distinct CDR3 sequences, with less than 25% observed a single time. The source material was PBMCs or a T cell subset sorted from them (not recorded which). These receptors all come from an adult woman who had mild COVID-19 (a few samples of this study predate the infection). Cell type and time point are not known.

The chain uses TRBV18 and TRBJ2-7, with D uncertain. Trimming took 3 bases from V and 7 from J, leaving 16 bases between them. Germline V gene sequence: CDR1 KGHSH, CDR2 LQKENI. CDR3 size: 14 residues. CDR3 nucleotide sequence: TGTGCCAGCTCACCTCTTCCGGGCCCCCGGGAGCAGTACTTC. This translates into CASSPLPGPREQYF.

This clonotype was seen repeatedly, ten times or more. V usage is TRBV11-2 and J usage is TRBJ2-5, with a weak D call TRBD2 (6 bases). This CDR3 has 14 residues. Trimming left V 5 bases short and J 0 bases short, with 10 bases between. Germline loops: CDR1 SGHAT, CDR2 FQNNGV. The CDR3 spells CASSMGLDQETQYF. CDR3 in DNA: TGTGCCAGCAGCATGGGACTGGACCAAGAGACCCAGTACTTC.

The V call is TRBV4-3, the J call TRBJ2-1, with D unclear. V shed 1 base and J shed 8 bases, with 15 bases lying between them. This CDR3 comprises 15 residues. Per the germline V gene, CDR1 is LGHNA and CDR2 is YSLEER. CDR3 in amino acids: CASSQGLGRVDEQFF. CDR3 nucleotide sequence: TGCGCCAGCAGCCAAGGCCTCGGACGGGTTGATGAGCAGTTCTTC.

The chain recombines TRBV11-2 with TRBJ2-7; D is perhaps TRBD1 or TRBD2 (5 bases each). CDR1 SGHAT and CDR2 FQNNGV come from the germline V gene. With 5 bases removed from V and 2 bases from J, the gap between germline ends came to 19 bases. The CDR3 covers 16 residues. The CDR3 sequence: CASSPLLGGGPYEQYF. The CDR3 DNA reads as TGTGCCAGCAGCCCGCTCTTGGGTGGGGGTCCCTACGAGCAGTACTTC.

This clonotype was picked up a small number of times. The V call is TRBV24-1, the J call TRBJ2-7; 10 nucleotides match TRBD2. This CDR3 is built from 15 residues. Trimming removed 5 bases from V and 4 bases from J; junction bases left unmatched: 7. Looked up from germline, CDR1 is KGHDR and CDR2 is SFDVKD. CDR3 amino acids: CATSGLAGDGYEQYF. CDR3 DNA: TGTGCCACCAGTGGGCTAGCGGGAGATGGGTACGAGCAGTACTTC.

The chain couples TRBV12-3 or TRBV12-4 to TRBJ1-1, with D unresolved. Trimming pared 5 bases from V and 3 bases from J, leaving 16 bases between. CDR3 length: 15 amino acids. CDR3 loop: CASSPDFQADTEAFF. The CDR3 nucleotides are TGTGCCAGCAGTCCAGACTTCCAGGCAGACACTGAAGCTTTCTTT.

This clonotype occurred a few times. This chain joins TRBV7-2 and TRBJ2-1; TRBD1 matches 7 bases. Germline loops: CDR1 SGHTA, CDR2 FQGNSA. CDR3 length equals 14 residues. V shed 1 base, J shed 5 bases, and the junction held 2 bases outside the gene matches. Here the CDR3 reads CASSLGTGNNEQFF. The CDR3 DNA is TGTGCCAGCAGCTTAGGGACAGGAAACAATGAGCAGTTCTTC.

The CDR3, as DNA: TGTGCCATCAGTGATACCGTGACCTCTGGAAACACCATATATTTT. It translates to CAISDTVTSGNTIYF. V gene TRBV10-3 combines with J gene TRBJ1-3; D gene uncertain. V was shortened by 3 bases and J by 0 bases, with 9 bases between the two germline ends. This CDR3 has 15 residues. CDR1 and CDR2 (germline): ENHRY, SYGVKD.

The CDR3 region has the DNA TGTGCCAGCAGCCCTTGGGGGCCCGTCGACAATGAGCAGTTCTTC. It specifies CASSPWGPVDNEQFF. V and J are TRBV9 and TRBJ2-1; D is perhaps TRBD1 (6 bases). Trimming removed 4 bases from V and 5 bases from J, with 16 bases in between. Germline V lookup: CDR1 SGDLS, CDR2 YYNGEE. This CDR3 has 15 amino acids.

This rearrangement joins TRBV4-2 to TRBJ1-4; 10 bases are shared with TRBD1. This CDR3 has 16 residues. J lost 5 bases, V lost 0 bases, and 3 bases had no gene match. Germline loops: CDR1 LGHNA, CDR2 YNFKEQ. The CDR3 bases are TGTGCCAGCAGCCAAGACGAGGGACAGGGGAATGAAAAACTGTTTTTT. This sequence encodes CASSQDEGQGNEKLFF.

The table lists this clonotype with a few counts. This chain connects TRBV12-3 or TRBV12-4 to TRBJ1-3, with D possibly matching TRBD1 (6 bases). The CDR3 covers 16 residues. Trimming pared 6 bases from V and 0 bases from J, leaving 15 bases between. CDR3 in DNA: TGTGCCAGCAGCCGCGGACAGTTGCACTCTGGAAACACCATATATTTT. Encoded protein: CASSRGQLHSGNTIYF.

This clonotype showed up just a few times. The chain employs TRBV29-1 and TRBJ2-2; the match to TRBD2 covers 9 bases. Germline-derived CDR1 and CDR2 are SQVTM and ANQGSEA. The CDR3 has 14 amino acids. V shed 4 bases and J 8 bases; nucleotides not matched to a gene: 8. This chain's CDR3 is CSVVSGLAPGELFF. The DNA for the CDR3 is TGCAGCGTTGTTTCGGGACTAGCTCCTGGGGAGCTGTTTTTT.

The sample holds a few counts of this clonotype. The chain recombines TRBV29-1 with TRBJ2-3, with 8 bases matching TRBD1. Germline CDR1 is SQVTM and CDR2 is ANQGSEA. V lost 4 bases, J lost 2 bases, and 5 bases stayed unmatched. This CDR3 is 14 amino acids long. DNA of the CDR3: TGCAGCGTTGGTCAGGGGGCAAACACAGATACGCAGTATTTT. It codes for CSVGQGANTDTQYF.

This clonotype appeared a few times. In DNA form, the CDR3 reads TGCAGTGCTTTAGACAGGGGGCAAACCTACGAGCAGTACTTC. Translation gives CSALDRGQTYEQYF. The gene calls are TRBV20-1 and TRBJ2-7; 10 bases are shared with TRBD1. Germline values: CDR1 DFQATT, CDR2 SNEGSKA (reference sequence). J gave up 2 bases and V 5 bases, and 6 bases lay outside the gene matches. The CDR3 is made up of 14 amino acids.

This clonotype occurred once. V and J are TRBV6-5 and TRBJ2-7, with D perhaps being TRBD1 or TRBD2 (6 bases each). The CDR3 totals 15 residues. V lost 6 bases, J lost 0 bases, and 15 bases lay in between. The germline V gene has CDR1 MNHEY and CDR2 SVGAGI. CDR3 loop: CASSPFGGLSYEQYF. The DNA for the CDR3 is TGTGCCAGCAGCCCCTTCGGGGGCCTCTCCTACGAGCAGTACTTC.

A remark on this clonotype: One end of the junction fails to match germline, which may point to a read error. This rearrangement joins TRBV6-5 to TRBJ2-3; D is perhaps TRBD2 (6 bases). Germline V gives CDR1 MNHEY, CDR2 SVGAGI. This CDR3 region has 11 residues. The CDR3 DNA sequence: TGTGCCAGCAGTTCCACCGGGAGTCCCATTTTT. Translating it yields CASSSTGSPIF.

This rearrangement joins TRBV5-1 to TRBJ2-3; 9 bases are shared with TRBD2. This CDR3 has 15 amino acids. The germline V gene has CDR1 SGHRS and CDR2 YFSETQ. V was pared by 4 bases and J by 8 bases, with 11 bases of the junction left unmatched. The CDR3 here is CASSPREGGQGTQYF. The CDR3 DNA is TGCGCCAGCAGCCCGCGGGAGGGGGGCCAGGGTACGCAGTATTTT.

The chain has TRBV7-9 and TRBJ2-7; 9 positions agree with TRBD1. The CDR3 contains 11 residues. CDR1 is SEHNR and CDR2 is FQNEAQ in the germline V gene (reference sequence). V dropped 2 bases and J dropped 13; count of bases not matched to a gene: 3. Here the CDR3 reads CASSLRDRVYF. The CDR3 DNA sequence: TGTGCCAGCAGCTTACGGGACAGGGTCTACTTC.

The chain is built from TRBV6-5 and TRBJ1-2; the match to TRBD1 covers 7 bases. The length of the CDR3 is 16 residues. Germline trimming cut 1 base from V and 4 bases from J; bases unmatched to any gene: 9. In germline, CDR1 is MNHEY, CDR2 SVGAGI. The CDR3 DNA reads TGTGCCAGCAGTTACTACTTCCGACAGGGTCTCTATGGCTACACCTTC. Encoded protein: CASSYYFRQGLYGYTF.

On this clonotype: Sequence at one end of the junction differs from germline and may be a read error. The chain has TRBV7-2 and TRBJ2-1, with 11 bases fitting TRBD2. The CDR3 runs to 15 residues. From germline, CDR1 is SGHTA and CDR2 FQGNSA. Written as DNA, the CDR3 is TGTGCCAGCAGCGTAGCGGGAGGGCCTTTGAATGAGCAGTTCTTC. It encodes CASSVAGGPLNEQFF.

The chain carries TRBV7-6 and TRBJ2-1; D is perhaps TRBD1 (5 bases). The CDR3 is 13 residues long. Per the germline V gene, CDR1 is SGHVS and CDR2 is FNYEAQ. The germline V and J ends were trimmed by 0 bases and 8 bases, with 8 bases remaining between them. The CDR3 DNA is TGTGCCAGCAGCTTAGCAGGGGCTTATGAGCAGTTCTTC. Its translation is CASSLAGAYEQFF.